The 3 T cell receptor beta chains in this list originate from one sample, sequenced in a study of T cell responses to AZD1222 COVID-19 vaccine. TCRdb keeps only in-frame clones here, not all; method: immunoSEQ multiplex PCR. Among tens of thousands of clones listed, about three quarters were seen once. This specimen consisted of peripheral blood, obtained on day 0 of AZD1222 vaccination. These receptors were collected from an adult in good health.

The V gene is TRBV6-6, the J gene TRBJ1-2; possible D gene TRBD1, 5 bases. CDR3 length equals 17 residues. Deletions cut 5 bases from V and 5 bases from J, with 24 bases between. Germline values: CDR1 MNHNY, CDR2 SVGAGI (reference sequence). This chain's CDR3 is CASSPYTLGTALYGYTF. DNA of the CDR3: TGTGCCAGCAGTCCCTACACCCTCGGGACGGCCCTATATGGCTACACCTTC.

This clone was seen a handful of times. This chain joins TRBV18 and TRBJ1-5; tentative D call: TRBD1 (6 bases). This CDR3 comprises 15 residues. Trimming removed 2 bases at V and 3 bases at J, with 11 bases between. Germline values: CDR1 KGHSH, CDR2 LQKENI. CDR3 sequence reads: CASSPNRAFNQPQHF. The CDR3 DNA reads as TGTGCCAGCTCACCAAACAGGGCCTTCAATCAGCCCCAGCATTTT.

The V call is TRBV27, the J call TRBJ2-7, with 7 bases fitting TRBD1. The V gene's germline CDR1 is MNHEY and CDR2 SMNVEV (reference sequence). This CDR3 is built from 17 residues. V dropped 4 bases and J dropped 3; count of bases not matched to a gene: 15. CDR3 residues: CASSSQAPRQGFYEQYF. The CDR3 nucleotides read TGTGCCAGCAGTTCCCAAGCCCCGAGACAGGGATTCTACGAGCAGTACTTC.